Listed here are 18 T cell receptor beta chains from one sample, sequenced in a study of OX40 agonist ivuxolimab in advanced cancers. Some clones are missing from TCRdb's copy, which holds only in-frame ones; the method was immunoSEQ multiplex PCR. The sample lists some 44,000 clones; approximately 83% were seen once. The specimen comprised CD4+ or CD8+ T cells sorted from blood, sampled in a trial of the OX40 agonist ivuxolimab. These receptors all stem from an adult with an advanced solid tumor such as melanoma, head and neck, liver or kidney cancer.

V usage is TRBV7-2 and J usage is TRBJ2-7; 13 bases fit TRBD2. The CDR3 totals 18 residues. Germline V gene data show CDR1 as SGHTA and CDR2 as FQGNSA. Germline trimming cut 3 bases from V and 4 bases from J; bases unmatched to any gene: 12. The CDR3 protein is CASSFSSQTSGRFYEQYF. CDR3 bases: TGTGCCAGCAGCTTTAGTTCCCAGACTAGCGGGAGGTTTTACGAGCAGTACTTC.

The chain couples TRBV16 to TRBJ1-2; 7 bases are a match to TRBD1. In germline, CDR1 is KGHSY, CDR2 FQNENV. This CDR3 has 15 residues. V lost 0 bases, J lost 3 bases, and 4 bases stayed unmatched. CDR3 nucleotide sequence: TGTGCCAGCAGCCAATCTACAGGGGAAGACTATGGCTACACCTTC. It yields the protein CASSQSTGEDYGYTF. The full variable domain, rest sourced from reference TRBV16 and TRBJ1-2, is GEEVAQTPKHLVRGEGQKAKLYCAPIKGHSYVFWYQQVLKNEFKFLISFQNENVFDETGMPKERFSAKCLPNSPCSLEIQATKLEDSAVYFCASSQSTGEDYGYTFGSGTRLTVV.

The genes are TRBV19 and TRBJ2-2, with D tentatively TRBD2 (5 bases). The CDR3 loop spans 13 amino acids. Germline CDR1 reads LNHDA; CDR2 reads SQIVND (reference sequence). The germline V and J ends were trimmed by 7 bases and 1 base, with 7 bases remaining between them. The CDR3 spells CASIAGNTGELFF. In DNA form, the CDR3 reads TGTGCCAGTATCGCGGGGAACACCGGGGAGCTGTTTTTT.

The gene calls are TRBV7-3 and TRBJ2-7; TRBD1 agrees at 9 bases. Germline CDR1 is SGHTA and CDR2 is FQGTGA. The CDR3 runs to 14 residues. The V segment lost 4 bases and the J segment 5 bases; nucleotides outside the gene matches: 6. In DNA, the CDR3 is TGTGCCAGCAGCTCTACAGGGGGCGGCGACGAGCAGTACTTC. It specifies CASSSTGGGDEQYF. The full variable domain, its missing parts supplied by reference TRBV7-3 and TRBJ2-7, is GAGVSQTPSNKVTEKGKYVELRCDPISGHTALYWYRQSLGQGPEFLIYFQGTGAADDSGLPNDRFFAVRPEGSVSTLKIQRTERGDSAVYLCASSSTGGGDEQYFGPGTRLTVT.

The chain combines TRBV10-3 with TRBJ2-7, with 7 bases fitting TRBD1. The CDR3 contains 14 residues. Germline lookup yields CDR1 ENHRY and CDR2 SYGVKD. The V segment lost 0 bases and the J segment 5 bases; nucleotides outside the gene matches: 4. The CDR3, as DNA: TGTGCCATCAGTGAGTCGACAACAGGGGACGAGCAGTACTTC. Encoded protein: CAISESTTGDEQYF.

The chain joins TRBV7-2 to TRBJ1-1, with D tentatively TRBD1 (6 bases). The germline V gene has CDR1 SGHTA and CDR2 FQGNSA. V dropped 1 base and J dropped 4 bases, with 7 bases sitting between them. The CDR3 is 13 residues long. The CDR3 sequence is CASSLDRVTEAFF. The CDR3 DNA sequence: TGTGCCAGCAGCTTAGACAGGGTCACTGAAGCTTTCTTT.

V and J are TRBV7-9 and TRBJ2-2, with TRBD1 as a possible D gene (7 bases). This CDR3 has 15 residues. Germline assignment: CDR1 SEHNR and CDR2 FQNEAQ (reference sequence). V was trimmed by 5 bases and J by 5 bases, leaving 15 bases between them. This chain's CDR3 is CASSTTGAGTGELFF. The CDR3 nucleotides are TGTGCCAGCAGCACAACAGGGGCGGGGACCGGGGAGCTGTTTTTT.

This chain uses TRBV6-6 with TRBJ2-3; D gene unclear. CDR3 length: 14 residues. From germline, CDR1 is MNHNY and CDR2 SVGAGI (reference sequence). Trimming left V 5 bases short and J 4 bases short, with 13 bases between. Here the CDR3 reads CASSRMATSDTQYF. The CDR3 nucleotides are TGTGCCAGCAGTCGGATGGCTACCTCAGATACGCAGTATTTT.

The V gene is TRBV6-5, the J gene TRBJ2-7, with 9 bases lining up with TRBD1. After removal of 0 bases from V and 2 bases from J, the junction contained 5 bases not matched to a gene. Germline V gene lookup returns CDR1 MNHEY and CDR2 SVGAGI. CDR3 length: 16 amino acids. The CDR3 DNA sequence: TGTGCCAGCAGTTACTCCTCCGGGACAGGGACCTACGAGCAGTACTTC. Translating gives CASSYSSGTGTYEQYF.

This clone was detected only once. The chain couples TRBV7-2 to TRBJ2-5, with D unclear. The V and J ends lost 5 bases and 0 bases respectively, with 10 bases between them. Germline V gene lookup returns CDR1 SGHTA and CDR2 FQGNSA. The CDR3 is 14 amino acids. The CDR3, as DNA: TGTGCCAGCAGCCTCTTAGGGAACCAAGAGACCCAGTACTTC. Translation: CASSLLGNQETQYF.

There are a few counts of this clone. This chain uses TRBV10-3 with TRBJ2-2; TRBD1 matches at 9 bases. Trimming took 0 bases from V and 0 from J; bases not matched to a gene: 5. Looked up from germline, CDR1 is ENHRY and CDR2 is SYGVKD. The CDR3 covers 18 residues. In DNA form, the CDR3 reads TGTGCCATCAGTGAGTCGTTTGGGACAGGGACGAACACCGGGGAGCTGTTTTTT. This translates into CAISESFGTGTNTGELFF.

The chain combines TRBV7-9 with TRBJ1-5; D gene uncertain. Germline V CDR1 and CDR2: SEHNR, FQNEAQ (reference sequence). The CDR3 is 13 residues long. The ends were cut back, 1 base at V and 7 bases at J, with 8 bases in the middle. CDR3 sequence reads: CASSLVGPQPQHF. The CDR3 DNA reads as TGTGCCAGCAGCTTAGTAGGCCCCCAGCCCCAGCATTTT.

This clone was seen just once. The rearrangement joins TRBV6-8 to TRBJ2-5; TRBD1 agrees at 10 bases. V trimming: 2 bases; J trimming: 5 bases; junction bases outside the gene matches: 11. Germline assignment: CDR1 MNHGY and CDR2 SAAAGT. CDR3 length: 17 amino acids. The DNA of the CDR3 is TGTGCCAGCAGTTACACCAAGGGACAGGGGATGTGGGAGACCCAGTACTTC. It specifies CASSYTKGQGMWETQYF.

This clone was detected only once. The chain uses TRBV5-6 and TRBJ1-5; 12 positions match TRBD1. The CDR3 is 16 amino acids. The germline CDR1 and CDR2 sequences are SGHDT and YYEEEE. V gave up 2 bases and J gave up 5 bases; unmatched junction bases: 5. CDR3 nucleotides: TGTGCCAGCAGCTTTGGGACAGGGGGCTCTTATCAGCCCCAGCATTTT. As protein: CASSFGTGGSYQPQHF.

The genes are TRBV10-3 and TRBJ2-7; TRBD2 matches 11 bases. Germline loops: CDR1 ENHRY, CDR2 SYGVKD. This CDR3 region has 15 residues. V dropped 5 bases and J dropped 2; count of bases not matched to a gene: 5. The CDR3 DNA reads as TGTGCCATCAGTTTAGCGGGAGGGCCAACCTACGAGCAGTACTTC. The encoded protein is CAISLAGGPTYEQYF.

The CDR3 reads CASSQDRWGQAYEQYF. For the CDR3, the DNA is TGCGCCAGCAGCCAAGACAGATGGGGGCAGGCCTACGAGCAGTACTTC. V gene TRBV4-3 combines with J gene TRBJ2-7; D might be TRBD1 (6 bases). The length of the CDR3 is 16 residues. V gave up 0 bases and J gave up 2 bases, with 14 bases separating them. CDR1 is LGHNA and CDR2 is YSLEER in the germline V gene.

A single count supports this clone. This chain connects TRBV27 to TRBJ2-6, with a weak D call TRBD1 (5 bases). The CDR3 totals 17 residues. Germline V gene sequence: CDR1 MNHEY, CDR2 SMNVEV (reference sequence). The ends were cut back, 5 bases at V and 4 bases at J, with 18 bases in the middle. CDR3 sequence: CASSPRVPYEGANVLTF. The CDR3 DNA sequence: TGTGCCAGCAGTCCCAGGGTGCCCTATGAGGGGGCCAACGTCCTGACTTTC. Together with reference TRBV27 and TRBJ2-6, the CDR3 gives the full variable domain: EAQVTQNPRYLITVTGKKLTVTCSQNMNHEYMSWYRQDPGLGLRQIYYSMNVEVTDKGDVPEGYKVSRKEKRNFPLILESPSPNQTSLYFCASSPRVPYEGANVLTFGAGSRLTVL.

This clone was detected once. The V gene is TRBV27, the J gene TRBJ2-3, with D unresolved. V shed 3 bases and J shed 5 bases, with 3 bases lying between them. CDR1 and CDR2 from the germline V gene are MNHEY and SMNVEV (reference sequence). The CDR3 runs to 11 residues. CDR3 residues: CASSFLDTQYF. CDR3 nucleotides: TGTGCCAGCAGTTTTCTAGATACGCAGTATTTT.